This is a list of T cell receptor beta chains from one sample in a study of blood T cell repertoires in COVID-19. The data were produced by immunoSEQ multiplex PCR, yet TCRdb's version contains in-frame clones alone and is incomplete. The data show 210,000 or so clones, around 82% seen once. Sample: peripheral blood. The receptor source for this set is a woman in her 40s with acute or convalescent COVID-19. The conserved cysteine and the conserved F or W are not part of the CDR3 here.

V gene,J gene,CDR3 protein
TRBV6-2/TRBV6-3,TRBJ2-3,ASSYSALLGQGTDTQY
TRBV21-1,TRBJ1-4,ASSNYGRVNEKLF
TRBV9,TRBJ1-2,ASSGPTGANYGYT
TRBV15,TRBJ2-1,ATSPLPLAGKTNEQF
TRBV4-3,TRBJ2-1,ASSPVRTNNEQF
TRBV11-2,TRBJ2-7,ASSLEQYYEQY
TRBV24-1,TRBJ2-5,ATSDATGVGETQY
TRBV19,TRBJ1-2,ASSTSGTGRVGYT
TRBV4-1,TRBJ2-7,ASSYTGGASYEQY
TRBV11-2,TRBJ2-1,ASSLIPGQRLQDEQF
TRBV7-9,TRBJ2-3,ASSRMRRGLGTDTQY
TRBV6-4,TRBJ1-2,ASSDGEGAEGYT
TRBV4-3,TRBJ1-2,ASSPRDRSWYGYT
TRBV7-2,TRBJ2-1,ASSEGLAIYNEQF
TRBV9,TRBJ2-1,ASSLTSGITYNEQF
TRBV5-7,TRBJ1-2,ASSRPGQVHYGYT
TRBV3-1/TRBV3-2,TRBJ2-2,ASSQGRRTGELF
TRBV20-1,TRBJ1-2,SASLGAYGYT
TRBV24-1,TRBJ1-5,AYSHQPQH
TRBV5-1,TRBJ2-1,ASSRGGPYNEQF
TRBV24-1,TRBJ2-3,ATGDSSGGGDTQY
TRBV4-1,TRBJ1-2,ASSQEPGGNYGYT
TRBV19,TRBJ2-2,SPGQGAADTGELF
TRBV5-1,TRBJ2-7,ASSLAAGTGTYEQY
TRBV7-8,TRBJ2-2,ASSLGTANTGELF
TRBV4-1,TRBJ1-6,ASSQGQGDSPLH
TRBV4-3,TRBJ2-2,ASSQDRGDTGELF
TRBV5-1,TRBJ2-7,ASRYGVSSGEQY
TRBV24-1,TRBJ2-2,ATSDETNTGELF
TRBV6-6,TRBJ1-1,ASSYRVGLSEAF
TRBV12-1,TRBJ2-7,ASSRPGQVDEQY
TRBV5-1,TRBJ2-1,ASSGGTSGSSYNEQF
TRBV7-9,TRBJ2-1,ASSLLRTSGGRNEQF
TRBV11-2,TRBJ2-7,ASSLASTLDEQY
TRBV10-3,TRBJ2-7,AISGAGGRYEQY
TRBV27,TRBJ1-5,ASSTQDGGSNQPQH
TRBV5-6,TRBJ2-3,ASSSEAHGTDTQY